The present T cell receptor beta chain was sequenced within a study of shared clonotypes between healthy human individuals. Study-wide results and limits: Clonotype sharing among donors was expected to depend on sequencing depth. The genetic and exposure-history diversity represented was limited by few donors.

TCRdb's table, derived via immunoSEQ multiplex PCR, lists solely in-frame clones and lacks some. The sample has millions of clones, approximately 92% seen once. Looked up from germline, CDR1 is ENHRY and CDR2 is SYGVKD. The CDR3 is made up of 14 amino acids. J lost 9 bases, V lost 6 bases, and 11 bases had no gene match. Nashville, Tennessee was home to all donors, who were Caucasian adults. Researchers partitioned CD4+ cells into CD45RA+ naive and CD45RA-negative memory subsets. Concerning this clone: What it binds is unknown.

The chain recombines TRBV10-3 with TRBJ2-7; 10 bases align to TRBD1. The source is a man between 18 and 29 years old in good health. The sequenced sample consisted of naive CD4+ T cells sorted from blood. As to subset: CD45RA+ positively selected. In nucleotides, the CDR3 is TGTGCCATCAGGCAAGACAGGGGGCGAGACGGGCAGTACTTC. This codes for CAIRQDRGRDGQYF.